This paragraph covers one TCR beta chain sequence. This entry is derived from a study of blood T cell repertoires in COVID-19. Per germline, CDR1 DFQATT and CDR2 SNEGSKA (reference sequence). With 3 bases clipped from V and 4 bases from J, the junction kept 7 bases outside the gene matches. CDR3 length equals 16 residues. In the original processing: Reference gene primer amplification yielded estimated nucleated cell counts. Sequenced by immunoSEQ multiplex PCR; TCRdb stores in-frame clones only, minus some. V, J and clone size are those of that table, while D and trimming were read from the DNA. The sample yields about 35,000 clones, about 83% seen once.

The chain recombines TRBV20-1 with TRBJ2-2; 11 bases are a match to TRBD2. The material sequenced was peripheral blood. This TCR was recovered from a man between 45 and 60 years old with acute or convalescent COVID-19. In DNA form, the CDR3 reads TGCAGTGCTAGTACCGGGACTAGCGGAAGCACCGGGGAGCTGTTTTTT. As protein: CSASTGTSGSTGELFF.